The clone carrying this T cell receptor (beta chain) was found many times. Its antigen is unidentified. This specimen comes from a study of Graves' ophthalmopathy and Graves' hyperthyroidism. Trimming cost V 6 bases and J 2 bases; bases outside gene matches: 7. The CDR3 consists of 14 residues. The germline CDR1 and CDR2 sequences are WSHSY and SAAADI. Study-level results: In predicting ophthalmopathy progression, the model reached nearly 71% sensitivity and 72.22% specificity.

Amplification from RNA transcripts yielded the TCR beta CDR3 regions. HTBI primers primed a first-round RT-PCR, and a second-round multiplex PCR followed. TCRdb independently ran MiXCR on the multiplex PCR reads; one entry per CDR3 protein. This table holds 400,000 to 500,000 distinct CDR3 sequences, roughly 21% found once. Material: peripheral blood. The TCR comes from a woman aged 18-30 years with stable Graves' hyperthyroidism. V and J are TRBV10-2 and TRBJ2-7, with 7 bases aligning to TRBD1. In nucleotides, the CDR3 is TGCGCCAGCAGCCCCACCGGACAGGCCTACGAGCAGTACTTC. Translating it yields CASSPTGQAYEQYF.